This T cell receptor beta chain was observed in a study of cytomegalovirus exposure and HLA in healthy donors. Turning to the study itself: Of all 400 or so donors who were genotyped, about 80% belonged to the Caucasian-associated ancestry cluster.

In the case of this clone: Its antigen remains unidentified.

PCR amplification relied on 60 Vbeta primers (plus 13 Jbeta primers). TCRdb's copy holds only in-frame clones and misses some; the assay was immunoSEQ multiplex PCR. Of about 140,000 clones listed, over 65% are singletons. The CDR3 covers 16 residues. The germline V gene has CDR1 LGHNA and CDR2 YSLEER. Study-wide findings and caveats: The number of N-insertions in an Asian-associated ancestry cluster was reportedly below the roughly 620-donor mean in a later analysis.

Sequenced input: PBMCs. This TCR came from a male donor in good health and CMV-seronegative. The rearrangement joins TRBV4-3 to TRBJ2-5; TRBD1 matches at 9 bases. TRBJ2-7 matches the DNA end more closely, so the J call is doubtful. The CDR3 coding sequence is TGCGCCAGCAGCCAAGATAGGGACAGGGACCCCTACGAGCAGTACTTC. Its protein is CASSQDRDRDPYEQYF.